Here is one T cell receptor beta chain with its context. MiXCR was run by TCRdb on the RT-PCR reads, yielding one entry per CDR3 protein. The sample records 650,000 to 800,000 distinct CDR3 sequences, 12% to 15% being singletons. CDR3 length equals 12 residues. Looked up from germline, CDR1 is SNHLY and CDR2 is FYNNEI. The V gene lost 10 bases and the J gene lost 3 bases, with 13 bases spanning the gap. Material: memory CD4+ T cells from blood. The clonotype comes from a female donor in good health, serving as a healthy control. The J gene is TRBJ2-7, the V gene TRBV2; perhaps TRBD2 as D (6 bases). This CDR3 is CATSRENYEQYF. The CDR3 DNA follows: TGTGCCACCTCACGGGAGAACTACGAGCAGTACTTC.